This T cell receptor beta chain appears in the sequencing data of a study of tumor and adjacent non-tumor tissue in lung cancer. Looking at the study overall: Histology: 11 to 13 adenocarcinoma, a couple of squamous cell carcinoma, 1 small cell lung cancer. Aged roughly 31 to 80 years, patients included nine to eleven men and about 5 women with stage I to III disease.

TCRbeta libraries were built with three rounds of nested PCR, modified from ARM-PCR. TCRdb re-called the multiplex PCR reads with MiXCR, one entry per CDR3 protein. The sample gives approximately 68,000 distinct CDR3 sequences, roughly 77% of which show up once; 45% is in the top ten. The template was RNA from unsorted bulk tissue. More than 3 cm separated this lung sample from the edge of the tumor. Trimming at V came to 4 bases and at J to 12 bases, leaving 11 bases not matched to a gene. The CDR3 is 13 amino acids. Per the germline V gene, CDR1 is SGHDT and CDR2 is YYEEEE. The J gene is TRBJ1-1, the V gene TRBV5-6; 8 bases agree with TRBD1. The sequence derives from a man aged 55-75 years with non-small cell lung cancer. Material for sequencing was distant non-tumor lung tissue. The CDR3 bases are TGTGCCAGCAGCCCTTGGACAGGGCGAGCAACTTTCTTT. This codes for CASSPWTGRATFF.